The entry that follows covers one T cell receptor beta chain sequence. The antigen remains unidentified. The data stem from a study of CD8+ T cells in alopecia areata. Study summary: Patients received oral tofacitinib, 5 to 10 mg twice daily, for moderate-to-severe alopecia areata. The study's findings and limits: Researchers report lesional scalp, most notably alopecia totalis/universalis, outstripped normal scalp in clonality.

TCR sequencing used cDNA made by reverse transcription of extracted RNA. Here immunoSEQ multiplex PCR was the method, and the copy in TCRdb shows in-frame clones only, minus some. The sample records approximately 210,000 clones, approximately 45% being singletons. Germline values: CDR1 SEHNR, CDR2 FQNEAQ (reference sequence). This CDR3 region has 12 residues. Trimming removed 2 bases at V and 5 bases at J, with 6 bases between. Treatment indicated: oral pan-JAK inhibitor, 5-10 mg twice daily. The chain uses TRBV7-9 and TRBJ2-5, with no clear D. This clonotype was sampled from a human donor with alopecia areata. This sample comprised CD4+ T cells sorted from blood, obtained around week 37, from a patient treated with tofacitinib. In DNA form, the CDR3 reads TGTGCCAGCAGCTTACTGACGGAGACCCAGTACTTC. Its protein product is CASSLLTETQYF.